Below are 23 T cell receptor beta chains sequenced from a single sample in a study of beta chain features in type 1 diabetes. The authors reverse transcribed all of the isolated RNA, so sequencing captured expressed TCRB transcripts. Libraries were prepared by immunoSEQ multiplex PCR; TCRdb keeps only in-frame clonotypes and omits some of them. The sample holds some 360,000 clones, 20% seen once. Sequences were obtained from naive CD4+ T cells from blood. The receptors were sampled from a woman aged 18-29 years in good health.

The chain joins TRBV13 to TRBJ2-3; tentatively, D is TRBD2 (5 bases). In germline, CDR1 is PRHDT, CDR2 FYEKMQ (reference sequence). V gave up 6 bases and J gave up 2 bases, with 6 bases separating them. This CDR3 is 12 amino acids long. For the CDR3, the DNA is TGTGCCAGCAGACGGGACACAGATACGCAGTATTTT. This gives the protein CASRRDTDTQYF.

This clone has just a few counts. The rearrangement links TRBV29-1 to TRBJ2-5; 8 nucleotides agree with TRBD1. This CDR3 contains 12 residues. Germline-derived CDR1 and CDR2 are SQVTM and ANQGSEA. V trimming: 4 bases; J trimming: 5 bases; junction bases outside the gene matches: 3. This chain's CDR3 is CSVGRTGETQYF. CDR3 DNA: TGCAGCGTTGGCCGGACAGGGGAGACCCAGTACTTC.

The rearrangement uses TRBV7-3 and TRBJ2-3; 7 bases match TRBD2. V lost 5 bases, J lost 6 bases, and 11 bases stayed unmatched. In germline, CDR1 is SGHTA, CDR2 FQGTGA. The CDR3 extends over 15 amino acids. This CDR3 is CASSQSSGSTDTQYF. CDR3 sequence (DNA): TGTGCCAGCAGCCAATCTAGCGGATCAACGGATACGCAGTATTTT.

This rearrangement joins TRBV6-1 to TRBJ2-7; the D gene is possibly TRBD1 (5 bases). Germline assignment: CDR1 MNHNS and CDR2 SASEGT. The CDR3 has 12 residues. V was shortened by 1 base and J by 5 bases, with 6 bases between the two germline ends. CDR3 nucleotide sequence: TGTGCCAGCAGTGAAGAAGGGGACGAGCAGTACTTC. Its protein product is CASSEEGDEQYF.

The V and J genes are TRBV18 and TRBJ2-2; 7 bases match TRBD1. After removal of 1 base from V and 5 bases from J, the junction contained 4 bases not matched to a gene. Germline CDR1 KGHSH, CDR2 LQKENI. This CDR3 contains 15 residues. Written as DNA, the CDR3 is TGTGCCAGCTCACCACTACTACAGGGGACCGGGGAGCTGTTTTTT. Protein product: CASSPLLQGTGELFF.

The chain has TRBV7-9 and TRBJ2-2, with D uncertain. The length of the CDR3 is 14 residues. From germline, CDR1 is SEHNR and CDR2 FQNEAQ (reference sequence). The V end lost 1 base, the J end lost 5 bases, and 8 bases lay between the germline ends. CDR3 in amino acids: CASSLVSLTGELFF. For the CDR3, the DNA is TGTGCCAGCAGCTTAGTGTCTTTGACCGGGGAGCTGTTTTTT.

This clone came up a few times. V gene TRBV29-1 combines with J gene TRBJ2-1; a possible D gene is TRBD1 (6 bases). This CDR3 is built from 13 residues. Trimming cost V 8 bases and J 7 bases, with 18 bases left between them. Germline CDR1 and CDR2: SQVTM and ANQGSEA. The CDR3 loop reads CSYDTKGENEQFF. The CDR3 DNA reads TGCAGCTATGACACTAAGGGGGAGAATGAGCAGTTCTTC.

This chain connects TRBV18 to TRBJ2-5, with D unresolved. V gave up 0 bases and J gave up 5 bases, with 7 bases separating them. This CDR3 has 13 amino acids. Germline lookup yields CDR1 KGHSH and CDR2 LQKENI. Written as DNA, the CDR3 is TGTGCCAGCTCACCACCGAACGGGGAGACCCAGTACTTC. Its protein is CASSPPNGETQYF.

V is TRBV20-1 and J is TRBJ2-1, with TRBD2 as a possible D gene (5 bases). CDR3 length equals 11 residues. From germline, CDR1 is DFQATT and CDR2 SNEGSKA (reference sequence). Trimming shortened V by 5 bases and J by 9 bases, and 11 bases separated the two germline ends. The CDR3 DNA is TGCAGTGCTCGACTACTGGCTGAGCAGTTCTTC. It yields the protein CSARLLAEQFF.

Only one count was recorded for this clone. The CDR3: CASSLGDSGRLYNEQFF. Here the CDR3 DNA reads TGCGCCAGCAGCTTGGGTGATAGCGGGAGGTTATACAATGAGCAGTTCTTC. The chain recombines TRBV5-1 with TRBJ2-1; 10 bases align to TRBD2. CDR1 and CDR2 from the germline V gene are SGHRS and YFSETQ. The CDR3 has 17 amino acids. J gave up 4 bases and V 0 bases, and 7 bases lay outside the gene matches.

V and J are TRBV5-1 and TRBJ2-3; D gene uncertain. CDR1 is SGHRS and CDR2 is YFSETQ in the germline V gene. Trimming stripped 10 bases from V and 2 bases from J, with 14 bases between. The CDR3 sequence is 13 residues long. The CDR3 nucleotides read TGCGCCTCCCTGGCGGAGAACACAGATACGCAGTATTTT. Protein sequence: CASLAENTDTQYF.

A few counts support this clone. CDR3 region: CSVVLGTGNSNQPQHF. The CDR3 nucleotides are TGCAGCGTTGTACTAGGGACAGGGAATAGCAATCAGCCCCAGCATTTT. The chain carries TRBV29-1 and TRBJ1-5, with TRBD1 matching over 9 bases. V shed 4 bases and J 0 bases; nucleotides not matched to a gene: 7. From germline, CDR1 is SQVTM and CDR2 ANQGSEA. The CDR3 contains 16 residues.

The chain uses TRBV7-3 and TRBJ2-2; 8 bases fit TRBD2. Germline V CDR1 and CDR2: SGHTA, FQGTGA. The CDR3 has 14 residues. The J segment lost 4 bases and the V segment lost 3 bases, leaving 1 base of the junction unmatched. CDR3 protein: CASSFGGATGELFF. The CDR3 DNA reads TGTGCCAGCAGCTTCGGGGGGGCCACCGGGGAGCTGTTTTTT.

The chain carries TRBV30 and TRBJ1-2; 9 bases map to TRBD1. The germline V gene has CDR1 GTSNPN and CDR2 SVGIG (reference sequence). The CDR3 runs 14 residues. V gave up 0 bases and J gave up 9 bases; unmatched junction bases: 8. The CDR3 DNA reads as TGTGCCTGGAGTGTACAGGGGGCGAGTGGAAGCTACACCTTC. Protein sequence: CAWSVQGASGSYTF.

This clone was counted only a few times. This chain uses TRBV5-1 with TRBJ2-3, with TRBD2 matching 7 bases. Trimming took 4 bases from V and 5 from J; bases not matched to a gene: 7. CDR1 SGHRS and CDR2 YFSETQ come from the germline V gene. CDR3 length equals 14 residues. CDR3 sequence (DNA): TGCGCCAGCAGCCCCGGGACTACGCTAGATACGCAGTATTTT. This sequence encodes CASSPGTTLDTQYF.

This chain links TRBV5-1 with TRBJ2-1; 10 bases are a match to TRBD2. V dropped 4 bases and J dropped 3; count of bases not matched to a gene: 10. Germline CDR1 is SGHRS and CDR2 is YFSETQ. This CDR3 has 17 amino acids. CDR3 sequence: CASSPGTSAPLYNEQFF. For the CDR3, the DNA is TGCGCCAGCAGCCCTGGGACTAGCGCACCCCTCTACAATGAGCAGTTCTTC.

V is TRBV2 and J is TRBJ2-3; TRBD2 is a possible D gene (5 bases). Germline V gene data show CDR1 as SNHLY and CDR2 as FYNNEI. The CDR3 is 14 amino acids. CDR3 coding DNA: TGTGTCCATACTTCAGGCGGAGGTACAAATACGCAGTATTTT. It specifies CVHTSGGGTNTQYF.

This chain uses TRBV15 with TRBJ2-5, with 8 nucleotides matching TRBD2. This CDR3 contains 15 residues. Per germline, CDR1 LNHNV and CDR2 YYDKDF (reference sequence). Trimming took 3 bases from V and 4 from J; bases not matched to a gene: 7. In DNA form, the CDR3 reads TGTGCCACCAGCAGGGCAAGCGGGGGTTTAGAGACCCAGTACTTC. Translating gives CATSRASGGLETQYF.

This rearrangement joins TRBV30 to TRBJ2-1; maybe TRBD1 (6 bases). There are 13 residues in the CDR3. Germline CDR1 reads GTSNPN; CDR2 reads SVGIG (reference sequence). V lost 4 bases and J 3 bases, leaving 10 bases between the germline ends. The CDR3 DNA follows: TGTGCCTGGAACAGGGCCTTCTACAATGAGCAGTTCTTC. Protein product: CAWNRAFYNEQFF.

The chain links TRBV19 to TRBJ2-7; weak D call: TRBD2 (7 bases). The germline CDR1 and CDR2 sequences are LNHDA and SQIVND (reference sequence). The germline V and J ends were trimmed by 10 bases and 5 bases, with 18 bases remaining between them. The CDR3 is 13 amino acids. The CDR3 reads CATRGGALHEQYF. The CDR3 nucleotides read TGTGCCACCCGAGGGGGGGCCCTCCACGAGCAGTACTTC. The whole variable domain, filled in from reference TRBV19 and TRBJ2-7, reads DGGITQSPKYLFRKEGQNVTLSCEQNLNHDAMYWYRQDPGQGLRLIYYSQIVNDFQKGDIAEGYSVSREKKESFPLTVTSAQKNPTAFYLCATRGGALHEQYFGPGTRLTVT.

The chain joins TRBV9 to TRBJ1-6, with a weak D call TRBD1 (5 bases). Trimming removed 0 bases at V and 8 bases at J, with 9 bases between. The CDR3 spans 14 residues. CDR1 and CDR2 (germline): SGDLS, YYNGEE. In nucleotides, the CDR3 is TGTGCCAGCAGCGTAGAACCCAGGGATTCACCCCTCCACTTT. This codes for CASSVEPRDSPLHF.

The chain carries TRBV6-1 and TRBJ2-7, with D possibly matching TRBD2 (5 bases). In germline, CDR1 is MNHNS, CDR2 SASEGT. The CDR3 contains 14 residues. V was pared by 4 bases and J by 5 bases, with 15 bases between. In DNA, the CDR3 is TGTGCCAGCAGTGCCCAGCCCGGGGTCCACGAGCAGTACTTC. This translates into CASSAQPGVHEQYF.

Comment on this clone: Other DNA sequences in this sample translate to the same CDR3. CDR3 in amino acids: CASSLGLAGANEQFF. The CDR3 coding sequence is TGCGCCAGCAGCTTGGGGCTAGCGGGAGCCAATGAGCAGTTCTTC. The V gene is TRBV5-1, the J gene TRBJ2-1; 10 nucleotides match TRBD2. The trim removed 0 bases at V and 6 bases at J, leaving 3 bases unmatched. The CDR3 runs to 15 residues. Germline CDR1 is SGHRS and CDR2 is YFSETQ.